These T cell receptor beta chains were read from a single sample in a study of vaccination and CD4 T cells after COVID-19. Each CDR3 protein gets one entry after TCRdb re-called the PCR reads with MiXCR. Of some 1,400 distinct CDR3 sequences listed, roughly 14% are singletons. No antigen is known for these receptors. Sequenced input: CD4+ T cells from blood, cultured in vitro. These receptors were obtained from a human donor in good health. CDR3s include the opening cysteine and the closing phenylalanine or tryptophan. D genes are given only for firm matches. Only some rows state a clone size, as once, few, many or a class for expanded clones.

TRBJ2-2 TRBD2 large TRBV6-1 TGTGTCGCCGGAGGGAGGGCCGCCGGGGAGCTGTTTTTT CVAGGRAAGELFF
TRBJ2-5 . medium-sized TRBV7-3 TGTGCCAGCAGCCGCGCTGGGGATGAGACCCAGTACTTC CASSRAGDETQYF
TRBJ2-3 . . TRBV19 TGTGCCAGTAGTCAGACTCTCAGTATCGGTACGCAGTATTTT CASSQTLSIGTQYF
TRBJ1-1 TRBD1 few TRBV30 TGTGCCTGGAGTACAGGGGGATGGACGAACACTGAAGCTTTCTTT CAWSTGGWTNTEAFF
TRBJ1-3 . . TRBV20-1 TGCAGTGCTAGTTCTGGGTGGGGAAACACCATATATTTT CSASSGWGNTIYF
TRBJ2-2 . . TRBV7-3 TGTGCCAGCAGCTTAAGCTCTTTCGGCGGGGAGCTGTTTTTT CASSLSSFGGELFF
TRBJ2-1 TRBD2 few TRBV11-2 TGTGCCAGCAGCTTAGCTCTAGCGGGGCCGCTACTCGGCAATGAGCAGTTCTTC CASSLALAGPLLGNEQFF
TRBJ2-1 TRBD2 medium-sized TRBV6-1 TGTGCCAGCAGCCCTTGGGGGCCCCAGCGGGGGGGGTTGAATGAGCAGTTCTTC CASSPWGPQRGGLNEQFF
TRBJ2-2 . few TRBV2 TGTGCCAGCGGGGCAGGGACGAGCGGGGAGCTGTTTTTT CASGAGTSGELFF
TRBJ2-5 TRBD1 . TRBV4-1 TGCGCCAGCAGCCATGCCGGGACAGCTAAAGAGACCCAGTACTTC CASSHAGTAKETQYF
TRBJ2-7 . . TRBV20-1 TGCAGTGCTACACCTAGCTCCTACGAGCAGTACTTC CSATPSSYEQYF
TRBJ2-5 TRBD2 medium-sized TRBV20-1 TGCAGTGCTAGACAAGCGGGGGAAGTACAAGAGACCCAGTACTTC CSARQAGEVQETQYF
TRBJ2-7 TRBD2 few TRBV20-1 TGCAGTGCTGGGCCCCCCACCAGGCTAGCGGGAGGGCCATCAGAGCAGTACTTC CSAGPPTRLAGGPSEQYF
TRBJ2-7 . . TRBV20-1 TGCAGTGCCCGCGACAGTTACGAGCAGTACTTC CSARDSYEQYF
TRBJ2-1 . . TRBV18 TGTGCCAGCTCACCAATTGGTCCCAATGAGCAGTTCTTC CASSPIGPNEQFF
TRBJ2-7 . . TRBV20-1 TGCAGTGCTAGAGTGGGGGAGCAGTACTTC CSARVGEQYF
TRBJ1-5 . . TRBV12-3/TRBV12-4 TGTGCCAGCAGTTTACAGCTTAGCCAGCCCCAGCATTTT CASSLQLSQPQHF
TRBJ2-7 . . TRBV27 TGTGCCAGCAGTCCAGGAGGACAGCCCATCTACGAGCAGTACTTC CASSPGGQPIYEQYF
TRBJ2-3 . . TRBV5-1 TGCGCCAGCAGCTTGGGCGGACAGAGCGCAGATACGCAGTATTTT CASSLGGQSADTQYF
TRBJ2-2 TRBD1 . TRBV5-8 TGTGCCAGCAGGGGACAGGGAAACACCGGGGAGCTGTTTTTT CASRGQGNTGELFF
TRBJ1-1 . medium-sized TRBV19 TGTGCCAGTAGCACTTTACAGGTATCCGAAGCTTTCTTT CASSTLQVSEAFF
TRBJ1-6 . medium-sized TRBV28 TGTGCCAGCACCTTCTTCGGCACTGATTCACCCCTCCACTTT CASTFFGTDSPLHF
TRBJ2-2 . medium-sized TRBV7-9 TGTGCCAGCAGCACAAGCACCGGGGAGCTGTTTTTT CASSTSTGELFF
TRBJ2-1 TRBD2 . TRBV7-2 TGTGCCAGCAGCTTAGGATTGGCGGGAGGGCCTTATGAGCAGTTCTTC CASSLGLAGGPYEQFF
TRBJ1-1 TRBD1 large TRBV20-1 TGCAGTGCTAGAGATCTTTTTAACGGACAGGGGCGCCCACACACTGAAGCTTTCTTT CSARDLFNGQGRPHTEAFF
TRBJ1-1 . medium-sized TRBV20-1 TGCAGTGCTAGAGCTCAGGGAGGTGAAGCTTTCTTT CSARAQGGEAFF
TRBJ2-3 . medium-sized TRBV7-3 TGTGCCAGCAGCTTAACGCACGGGAGCACAGATACGCAGTATTTT CASSLTHGSTDTQYF
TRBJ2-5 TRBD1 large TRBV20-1 TGCAGTGCTAGCAAAGACAGGGTCCAAGAGACCCAGTACTTC CSASKDRVQETQYF
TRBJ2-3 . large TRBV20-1 TGCAGTGCTAGAGTACAGTCTAGCACAGATACGCAGTATTTT CSARVQSSTDTQYF
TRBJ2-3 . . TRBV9 TGTGCCAGCAGCCCCGGGACGGCCTTAATGACAGATACGCAGTATTTT CASSPGTALMTDTQYF
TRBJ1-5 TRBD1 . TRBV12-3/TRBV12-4 TGTGCCAGCAGTTTCTACGGGACAGGGGACAATCAGCCCCAGCATTTT CASSFYGTGDNQPQHF
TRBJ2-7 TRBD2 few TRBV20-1 TGCAGTGCTATACTAGCGGTCTCCTACGAGCAGTACTTC CSAILAVSYEQYF
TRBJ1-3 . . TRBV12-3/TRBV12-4 TGTGCCAGCAGTTTAGGGGGTCACTCTGGAAACACCATATATTTT CASSLGGHSGNTIYF
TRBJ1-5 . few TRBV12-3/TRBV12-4 TGTGCCAGCAGCCAAACCTCCGCCGGGCCGAGGGGACAGCCCCAGCATTTT CASSQTSAGPRGQPQHF
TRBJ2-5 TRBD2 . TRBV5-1 TGCGCCAGCAGCTTACGGGGGGGAGAGACCCAGTACTTC CASSLRGGETQYF
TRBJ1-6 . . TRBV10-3 TGTGCCATCAGTGAGTCGATCAGCTCCTATAATTCACCCCTCCACTTT CAISESISSYNSPLHF
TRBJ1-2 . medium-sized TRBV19 TGTGCCAGTAGTATGGCCGGGGTGTATGGCTACACCTTC CASSMAGVYGYTF
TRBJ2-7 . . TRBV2 TGTGCCAGCAGTGAATGGTCCCGGAGGGTCTCCTACGAGCAGTACTTC CASSEWSRRVSYEQYF
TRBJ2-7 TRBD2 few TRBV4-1 TGCGCCAGCAGCCAAGGCTCGGGGGGCTACGAGCAGTACTTC CASSQGSGGYEQYF
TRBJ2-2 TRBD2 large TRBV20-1 TGCAGTGCTACTACAGCGGGGGGTACCGGGGAGCTGTTTTTT CSATTAGGTGELFF
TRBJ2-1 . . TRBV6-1 TGTGCCAGCACGTGGGGGTCAAAAAACAATGAGCAGTTCTTC CASTWGSKNNEQFF
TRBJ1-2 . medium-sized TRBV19 TGTGCCAGTAGTATAGGAACAGTACCTGGCTACACCTTC CASSIGTVPGYTF
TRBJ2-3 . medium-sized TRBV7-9 TGTGCCAGCAGCTTAACGGTAGATACGCAGTATTTT CASSLTVDTQYF
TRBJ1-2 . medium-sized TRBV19 TGTGCCAGTAATAACAGGGCTAACTATGGCTACACCTTC CASNNRANYGYTF
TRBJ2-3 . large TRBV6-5 TGTGCCAGCAGTTACCGGGGAGATACGCAGTATTTT CASSYRGDTQYF
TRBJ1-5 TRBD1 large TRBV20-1 TGCAGTGCTAGAGCAGGGGGCGGAGGTCAGCCCCAGCATTTT CSARAGGGGQPQHF
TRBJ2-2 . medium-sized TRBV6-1 TGTGCCAGCACCCCTCGTCCGGCGGGGGCTGCCGGGGAGCTGTTTTTT CASTPRPAGAAGELFF
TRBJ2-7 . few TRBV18 TGTGCCAGCTCACCACCCCAGCGCTCCTACGAGCAGTACTTC CASSPPQRSYEQYF
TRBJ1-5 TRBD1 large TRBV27 TGTGCCAGCAGTCCCCGGACAGGGACCGTTAGCAATCAGCCCCAGCATTTT CASSPRTGTVSNQPQHF
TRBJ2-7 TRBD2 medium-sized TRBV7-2 TGTGCCAGCAGCCCGAAACCGGCACTAGCGGGAGGGCCGGGGGAGCAGTACTTC CASSPKPALAGGPGEQYF
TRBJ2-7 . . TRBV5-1 TGCGCCAGCAGCTTGGGAAGCGGGCTCTCCTACGAGCAGTACTTC CASSLGSGLSYEQYF
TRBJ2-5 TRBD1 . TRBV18 TGTGCCAGCTCACCAACAGGGGGCGGGGAGACCCAGTACTTC CASSPTGGGETQYF
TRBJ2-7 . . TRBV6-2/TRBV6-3 TGTGCCAGCAGTTACTCCTCGACCTGGCAGTACTTC CASSYSSTWQYF